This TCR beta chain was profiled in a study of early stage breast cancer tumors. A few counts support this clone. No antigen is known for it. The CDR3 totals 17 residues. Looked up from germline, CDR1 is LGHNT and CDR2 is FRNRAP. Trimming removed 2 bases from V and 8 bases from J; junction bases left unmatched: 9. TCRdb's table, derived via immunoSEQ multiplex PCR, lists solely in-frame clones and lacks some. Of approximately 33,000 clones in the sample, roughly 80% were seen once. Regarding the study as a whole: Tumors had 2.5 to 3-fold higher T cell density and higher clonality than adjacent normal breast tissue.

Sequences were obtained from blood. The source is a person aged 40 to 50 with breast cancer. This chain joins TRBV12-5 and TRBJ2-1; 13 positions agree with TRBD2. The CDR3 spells CASGLRKGTSGIDEQFF. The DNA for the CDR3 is TGTGCTAGTGGTTTGCGGAAAGGGACTAGCGGGATTGATGAGCAGTTCTTC.